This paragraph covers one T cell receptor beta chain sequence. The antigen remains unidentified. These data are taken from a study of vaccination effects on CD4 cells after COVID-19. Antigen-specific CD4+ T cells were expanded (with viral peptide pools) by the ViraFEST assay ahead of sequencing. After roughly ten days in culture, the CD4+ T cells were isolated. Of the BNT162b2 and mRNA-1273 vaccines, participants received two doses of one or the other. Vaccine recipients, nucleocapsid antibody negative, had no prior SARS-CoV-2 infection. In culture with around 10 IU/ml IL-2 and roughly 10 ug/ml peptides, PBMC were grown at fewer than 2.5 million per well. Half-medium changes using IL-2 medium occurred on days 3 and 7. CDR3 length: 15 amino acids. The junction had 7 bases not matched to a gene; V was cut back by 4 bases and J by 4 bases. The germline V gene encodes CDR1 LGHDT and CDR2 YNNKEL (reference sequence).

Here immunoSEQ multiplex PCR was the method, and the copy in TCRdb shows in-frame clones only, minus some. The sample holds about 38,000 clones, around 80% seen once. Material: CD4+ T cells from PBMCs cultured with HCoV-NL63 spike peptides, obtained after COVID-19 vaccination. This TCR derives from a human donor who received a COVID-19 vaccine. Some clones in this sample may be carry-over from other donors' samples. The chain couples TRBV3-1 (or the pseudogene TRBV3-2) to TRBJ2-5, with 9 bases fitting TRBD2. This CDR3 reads CASSRPLAGIETQYF. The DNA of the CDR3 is TGTGCCAGCAGCCGGCCACTAGCGGGTATAGAGACCCAGTACTTC.